This T cell receptor beta chain was captured in a study of blood T cell repertoires in COVID-19. The data were produced by immunoSEQ multiplex PCR, yet TCRdb's version contains in-frame clones alone and is incomplete. The sample includes some 100,000 clones, 80% to 95% of them seen just once. This CDR3 is built from 13 residues. V was shortened by 5 bases and J by 4 bases, with 11 bases between the two germline ends. The V gene's germline CDR1 is MGHRA and CDR2 YSYEKL. J is TRBJ2-5 and V is TRBV4-1; D ambiguous. Sequenced: peripheral blood. This receptor was taken from a man in his sixties with acute or convalescent COVID-19. The DNA for the CDR3 is TGCGCCAGCAGCTATTCTACCCGAGAGACCCAGTACTTC. Its translation is CASSYSTRETQYF.